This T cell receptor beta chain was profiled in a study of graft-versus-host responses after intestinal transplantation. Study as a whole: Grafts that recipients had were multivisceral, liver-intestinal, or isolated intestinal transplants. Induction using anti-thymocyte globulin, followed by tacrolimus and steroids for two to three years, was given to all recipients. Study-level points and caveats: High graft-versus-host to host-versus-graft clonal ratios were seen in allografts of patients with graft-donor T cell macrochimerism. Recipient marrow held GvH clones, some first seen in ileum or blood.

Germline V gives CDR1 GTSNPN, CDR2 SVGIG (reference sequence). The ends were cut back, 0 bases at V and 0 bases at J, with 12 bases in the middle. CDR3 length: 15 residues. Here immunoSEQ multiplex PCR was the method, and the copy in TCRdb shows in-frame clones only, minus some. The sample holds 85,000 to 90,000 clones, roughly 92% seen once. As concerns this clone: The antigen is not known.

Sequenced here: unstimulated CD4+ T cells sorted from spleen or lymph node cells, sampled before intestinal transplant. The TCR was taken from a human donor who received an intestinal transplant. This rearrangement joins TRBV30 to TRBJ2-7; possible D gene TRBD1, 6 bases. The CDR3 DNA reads TGTGCCTGGAGTGTACCCCGGGACATCTCCTACGAGCAGTACTTC. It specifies CAWSVPRDISYEQYF.